The next 4 T cell receptor beta chains were all read from a single sample in a study of blood T cell repertoires in COVID-19. Clones were read by immunoSEQ multiplex PCR, and TCRdb kept only the in-frame ones, dropping some. Here the sample spans 150,000 to 180,000 clones, roughly 80% being singletons. The specimen sequenced was peripheral blood. All receptors come from a man in his sixties with acute or convalescent COVID-19.

The V gene is TRBV5-1, the J gene TRBJ2-1; 9 nucleotides agree with TRBD1. The V and J ends lost 4 bases and 7 bases, in that order; junction bases with no gene match: 9. CDR1 and CDR2 from the germline V gene are SGHRS and YFSETQ. The CDR3 covers 15 residues. CDR3 amino acids: CASSGTGGGRNEQFF. CDR3 sequence (DNA): TGCGCCAGCAGCGGAACAGGGGGCGGTAGGAATGAGCAGTTCTTC.

J is TRBJ1-1 and V is TRBV10-2, with D hard to call. V was cut by 6 bases and J by 7 bases, with 12 bases left in between. Germline assignment: CDR1 WSHSY and CDR2 SAAADI. CDR3 size: 12 residues. In DNA, the CDR3 is TGCGCCAGCAGGAGCGACGGCTATGAAGCTTTCTTT. As protein: CASRSDGYEAFF.

The genes are TRBV5-1 and TRBJ2-5; 8 nucleotides agree with TRBD2. This CDR3 is built from 14 residues. Germline V CDR1 and CDR2: SGHRS, YFSETQ. V lost 0 bases, J lost 8 bases, and 6 bases stayed unmatched. The CDR3 nucleotides read TGCGCCAGCAGCTTGGACCTAGCGGGTGAAACCCAGTACTTC. Residues: CASSLDLAGETQYF.

The chain recombines TRBV7-9 with TRBJ2-3; D gene ambiguous. The CDR3 runs 14 residues. CDR1 is SEHNR and CDR2 is FQNEAQ in the germline V gene (reference sequence). Trimming removed 7 bases at V and 3 bases at J, with 14 bases between. CDR3 nucleotide sequence: TGTGCCAGCACGTCCCTCGGGTCTACAGATACGCAGTATTTT. This translates into CASTSLGSTDTQYF.